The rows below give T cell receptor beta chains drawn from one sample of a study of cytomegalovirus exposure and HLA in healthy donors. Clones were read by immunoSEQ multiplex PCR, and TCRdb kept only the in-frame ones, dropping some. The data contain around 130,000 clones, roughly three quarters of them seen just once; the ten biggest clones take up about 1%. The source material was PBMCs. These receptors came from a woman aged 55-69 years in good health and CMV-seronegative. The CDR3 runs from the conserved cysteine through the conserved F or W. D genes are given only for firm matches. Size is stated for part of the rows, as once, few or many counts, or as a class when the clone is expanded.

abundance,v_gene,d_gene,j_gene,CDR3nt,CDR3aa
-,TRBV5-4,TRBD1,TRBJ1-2,TGTGCCAGCAGCTTGGCAGGGGGCGGCGTCCATGGCTACACCTTC,CASSLAGGGVHGYTF
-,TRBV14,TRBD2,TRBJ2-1,TGTGCCAGCAGCCAAGTAGTCGGCGGGCGGGAGTTAGACAATGAGCAGTTCTTC,CASSQVVGGRELDNEQFF
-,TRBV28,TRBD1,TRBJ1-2,TGTGCCAGCACCACGGACAGGTCTGACTATGGCTACACCTTC,CASTTDRSDYGYTF
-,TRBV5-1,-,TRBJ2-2,TGCGCCAGCAGCGCAACTCGGAACACCGGGGAGCTGTTTTTT,CASSATRNTGELFF
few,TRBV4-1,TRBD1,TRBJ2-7,TGCGCCAGCAGCCATCCCTCGGGACAGGGTCACTTCTACGAGCAGTACTTC,CASSHPSGQGHFYEQYF
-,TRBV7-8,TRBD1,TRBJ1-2,TGTGCCAGCAGCTTTATTGGGACAGGGGGAGATGGCTACACCTTC,CASSFIGTGGDGYTF
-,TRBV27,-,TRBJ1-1,TGTGCCAGCAGTTCAGCGAGCGGCACTGAAGCTTTCTTT,CASSSASGTEAFF
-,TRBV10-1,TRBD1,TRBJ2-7,TGCGCCAGCAGTGAGTTACAGGGGTCCTACGAGCAGTACTTC,CASSELQGSYEQYF
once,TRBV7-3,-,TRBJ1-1,TGTGCCAGCAGCTTAGGGGGGTTGAACACTGAAGCTTTCTTT,CASSLGGLNTEAFF
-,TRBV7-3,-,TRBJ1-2,TGTGCCAGCAGCCGCGGGGAGGGCTATGGCTACACCTTC,CASSRGEGYGYTF